These T cell receptor beta chains were read from a single sample in a study of T cell responses to AZD1222 COVID-19 vaccine. Libraries were prepared by immunoSEQ multiplex PCR; TCRdb keeps only in-frame clonotypes and omits some of them. Found here are more than 110,000 clones, just over 90% of them singletons; the top ten hold around 3.7%. The specimen was peripheral blood, collected on day 0 of AZD1222 vaccination. These TCRs come from an adult in good health. Each CDR3 is given with its conserved first and last residue. The order of the fields is D gene, V gene, clone size, J gene, CDR3 DNA, CDR3 protein. The D gene is left open where the match is weak. Not every row has a clone size; where given, it reads once, few, many or a size class.

>NA|TRBV25-1|NA|TRBJ2-5
TGTGCCAGCAGTGAACTGGAGACCCAGTACTTC
CASSELETQYF
>NA|TRBV6-5|NA|TRBJ1-3
TGTGCCAGCACCCCCTCCGCTGGAAACACCATATATTTT
CASTPSAGNTIYF
>NA|TRBV7-6|NA|TRBJ2-3
TGTGCCAGCAGCTTAGCACAGTTTCTAGAATCGGATACGCAGTATTTT
CASSLAQFLESDTQYF
>NA|TRBV5-6|NA|TRBJ2-2
TGTGCCAGCAGCCCTGGCAGGGAGAACACCGGGGAGCTGTTTTTT
CASSPGRENTGELFF
>NA|TRBV5-6|NA|TRBJ2-1
TGTGCCAGCACCCAAAAAGTGAGGAATGAGCAGTTCTTC
CASTQKVRNEQFF
>TRBD2|TRBV11-3|NA|TRBJ2-7
TGTGCCAGCAGCTTAGTAGCGGGGGCGGGCGAGCAGTACTTC
CASSLVAGAGEQYF
>TRBD2|TRBV4-2|NA|TRBJ2-3
TGTGCCAGCAGTCCTAGCGGGGGAAGCACAGATACGCAGTATTTT
CASSPSGGSTDTQYF
>NA|TRBV4-1|NA|TRBJ2-7
TGCGCCAGCAGCCTCACGGGCAGTTACTCCTACGAGCAGTACTTC
CASSLTGSYSYEQYF
>NA|TRBV6-5|NA|TRBJ2-2
TGTGCCAGCACAGGGACCACGGTAAACACCGGGGAGCTGTTTTTT
CASTGTTVNTGELFF
>NA|TRBV4-2|NA|TRBJ2-1
TGTGCCAGCAGCCAAGTGGGGGCGACGCCTGAGCAGTTCTTC
CASSQVGATPEQFF
>NA|TRBV7-9|NA|TRBJ2-1
TGTGCCAGCGCTGACGGGAGTTTTAATGAGCAGTTCTTC
CASADGSFNEQFF
>NA|TRBV19|once|TRBJ1-5
TGTGCCAGTAGTATTGATTTCAATCAGCCCCAGCATTTT
CASSIDFNQPQHF
>NA|TRBV5-1|NA|TRBJ2-7
TGCGCCAGCAGCTTGGGGCGGGGGCATCTCTACGAGCAGTACTTC
CASSLGRGHLYEQYF
>TRBD1|TRBV7-9|NA|TRBJ1-4
TGTGCCAGCAGCAGTGGGGCAGGGGGTCTTGAAAAACTGTTTTTT
CASSSGAGGLEKLFF
>NA|TRBV13|few|TRBJ1-2
TGTGCCAGCAGCTTAGAGGCAGACCGGGATGGCTACACCTTC
CASSLEADRDGYTF
>NA|TRBV3-1/TRBV3-2|NA|TRBJ1-1
TGTGCCAGCAGCCAAGTTCAGGGGTTGAACACTGAAGCTTTCTTT
CASSQVQGLNTEAFF
>TRBD2|TRBV4-1|NA|TRBJ2-3
TGCGCCAGCAGCCAAGGAGCGGGGACTAGCGGGGGGTATACGCAGTATTTT
CASSQGAGTSGGYTQYF
>TRBD1|TRBV7-8|NA|TRBJ1-1
TGTGCCAGCAGCCTCGGACAGGCTGAAGCTTTCTTT
CASSLGQAEAFF
>TRBD1|TRBV12-5|NA|TRBJ1-1
TGTGCTAGTGGAACAGGGGCGCTGACTGAAGCTTTCTTT
CASGTGALTEAFF
>TRBD2|TRBV7-9|NA|TRBJ2-3
TGTGCCACCCCCCAAACGACTAGCGGGAGGGCCGCGGGAACGGATACGCAGTATTTT
CATPQTTSGRAAGTDTQYF
>TRBD1|TRBV3-1/TRBV3-2|NA|TRBJ2-2
TGTGCCAGCAGCCAAGATACGAGGGGGCGAACCGGGGAGCTGTTTTTT
CASSQDTRGRTGELFF
>NA|TRBV10-3|NA|TRBJ2-7
TGTGCCATCAGTGACCAGGCCTACGAGCAGTACTTC
CAISDQAYEQYF
>NA|TRBV6-1|NA|TRBJ2-7
TGTGCCAGCAGTGAATTGGGGGTGCAGTACTTC
CASSELGVQYF
>NA|TRBV19|NA|TRBJ1-1
TGTGCCAGTAGTATAGATCTATCCGGGGTCGGCACTGAAGCTTTCTTT
CASSIDLSGVGTEAFF
>NA|TRBV5-6|NA|TRBJ2-5
TGTGCCAGCAGCAACGACCGGCGAGAGACCCAGTACTTC
CASSNDRRETQYF
>TRBD1|TRBV18|few|TRBJ1-1
TGTGCCAGCTCACTTGGACAGGGGGCCACTGAAGCTTTCTTT
CASSLGQGATEAFF
>NA|TRBV30|NA|TRBJ1-4
TGTGCCTGGAGTCGGGCCGCAACTAATGAAAAACTGTTTTTT
CAWSRAATNEKLFF
>TRBD1|TRBV7-9|NA|TRBJ1-2
TGTGCCAGCAGCCCAAGAGGGACAGAAAACTATGGCTACACCTTC
CASSPRGTENYGYTF
>NA|TRBV7-9|NA|TRBJ1-2
TGTGCCAGCAGCGTCGCAGCTAACTATGGCTACACCTTC
CASSVAANYGYTF
>NA|TRBV6-5|NA|TRBJ2-1
TGTGCCAGCAGTTACTCTGCGACTGAGGGCAATGAGCAGTTCTTC
CASSYSATEGNEQFF
>NA|TRBV9|NA|TRBJ2-1
TGTGCCAGCAACGAGGGTTCGGGCCCGGCTAATGAGCAGTTCTTC
CASNEGSGPANEQFF
>NA|TRBV11-2|few|TRBJ1-2
TGTGCCAGCAGCTCAGTAAGGCAGACTAATGGCTACACCTTC
CASSSVRQTNGYTF
>TRBD1|TRBV5-1|NA|TRBJ2-2
TGCGCCAGCAGCTTCGTTACAGGGGGAGCCGGGGAGCTGTTTTTT
CASSFVTGGAGELFF
>NA|TRBV9|NA|TRBJ2-3
TGTGCCAGCAGCGCTCTGGGCCGGGTCCCCCTCCACGGGCACACAGATACGCAGTATTTT
CASSALGRVPLHGHTDTQYF
>NA|TRBV12-3/TRBV12-4|NA|TRBJ1-1
TGTGCCAGCAGTTTTAACGCGGACACTGAAGCTTTCTTT
CASSFNADTEAFF
>NA|TRBV13|NA|TRBJ1-1
TGTGCCAGCAGCCAGCGGGGCAGTCACGAAGCTTTCTTT
CASSQRGSHEAFF
>NA|TRBV9|NA|TRBJ1-2
TGTGCCAGCAGCGTAGCTGTGAACGGCAACTATGGCTACACCTTC
CASSVAVNGNYGYTF